These 13 T cell receptor beta chains were all obtained from the same sample, sequenced in a study of B cell selection in AIRE deficiency. Generated by immunoSEQ multiplex PCR, the TCRdb table keeps only in-frame clones and is missing some. The repertoire holds around 24,000 clones, with 95% to 96% as singletons. Sorting defined conventional CD4 T cells as CD4+CD127+. The sequencing sample was made of CD4+CD127+ conventional T cells sorted from PBMCs. Source of these receptors: a human donor in good health.

The DNA of the CDR3 is TGTGCCAGCAGCTTACCCGGTGCGAACACCGGGGAGCTGTTTTTT. This encodes CASSLPGANTGELFF. The chain has TRBV5-4 and TRBJ2-2; no clear D. Per the germline V gene, CDR1 is SGHNT and CDR2 is YYREEE (reference sequence). The germline V and J ends were trimmed by 2 bases and 0 bases, with 8 bases remaining between them. This CDR3 has 15 amino acids.

The V gene is TRBV18, the J gene TRBJ2-3; 9 nucleotides match TRBD2. Trimming took 3 bases from V and 2 from J; bases not matched to a gene: 6. CDR3 length: 16 residues. Germline V gene lookup returns CDR1 KGHSH and CDR2 LQKENI. The CDR3 DNA reads as TGTGCCAGCTCACCCACATTAGCGGGGGTCACAGATACGCAGTATTTT. This encodes CASSPTLAGVTDTQYF.

The chain uses TRBV15 and TRBJ2-2, with a tentative D call TRBD1 (6 bases). Trimming removed 6 bases from V and 5 bases from J, with 13 bases in between. This CDR3 contains 14 residues. The V gene's germline CDR1 is LNHNV and CDR2 YYDKDF (reference sequence). This chain's CDR3 is CATSKNRVTGELFF. The CDR3 DNA reads as TGTGCCACCAGTAAGAACAGGGTTACCGGGGAGCTGTTTTTT.

The chain couples TRBV5-1 to TRBJ2-7; TRBD1 is a possible D gene (6 bases). From germline, CDR1 is SGHRS and CDR2 YFSETQ. The V end lost 0 bases, the J end lost 6 bases, and 13 bases lay between the germline ends. This CDR3 spans 14 amino acids. The CDR3 loop reads CASSLEGGSGEQYF. CDR3 coding DNA: TGCGCCAGCAGCTTGGAAGGGGGATCGGGCGAGCAGTACTTC.

The genes are TRBV27 and TRBJ2-7; TRBD2 matches 7 bases. The V gene's germline CDR1 is MNHEY and CDR2 SMNVEV (reference sequence). The CDR3 is 14 amino acids. V shed 5 bases, J shed 2 bases, and the junction held 6 bases outside the gene matches. CDR3 sequence (DNA): TGTGCCAGCAGTCTCCGCGGGGGTGCCTACGAGCAGTACTTC. It is translated as CASSLRGGAYEQYF.

The chain is built from TRBV10-3 and TRBJ2-2, with D uncertain. The CDR3 runs to 13 residues. Per germline, CDR1 ENHRY and CDR2 SYGVKD. V was shortened by 9 bases and J by 3 bases, with 11 bases between the two germline ends. For the CDR3, the DNA is TGTGCCATTCGGACGGATGACACCGGGGAGCTGTTTTTT. Its translation is CAIRTDDTGELFF.

The chain combines TRBV18 with TRBJ1-5, with 7 bases lining up with TRBD1. The CDR3 loop spans 16 amino acids. J lost 7 bases, V lost 6 bases, and 15 bases had no gene match. Germline CDR1 reads KGHSH; CDR2 reads LQKENI. CDR3 residues: CASSQNRGPTLQPQHF. The CDR3, as DNA: TGTGCCAGCTCCCAAAACAGGGGCCCAACCCTGCAGCCCCAGCATTTT.

Written as DNA, the CDR3 is TGTGCCAGCAGTTCCACAGGGGCGGTGAACACTGAAGCTTTCTTT. Translated, it gives CASSSTGAVNTEAFF. The gene calls are TRBV6-5 and TRBJ1-1; 7 bases align to TRBD1. The CDR3 consists of 15 residues. Germline V lookup: CDR1 MNHEY, CDR2 SVGAGI. Trimming at V came to 4 bases and at J to 0 bases, leaving 5 bases not matched to a gene.

V usage is TRBV7-8 and J usage is TRBJ1-1; D remains ambiguous. This CDR3 is 14 amino acids long. V was shortened by 3 bases and J by 0 bases, with 8 bases between the two germline ends. Germline V gene sequence: CDR1 SGHVS, CDR2 FQNEAQ. This chain's CDR3 is CASSFGDMNTEAFF. In DNA, the CDR3 is TGTGCCAGCAGCTTTGGAGACATGAACACTGAAGCTTTCTTT.

This rearrangement joins TRBV5-8 to TRBJ2-1; D is unresolved. V lost 0 bases and J 0 bases, leaving 10 bases between the germline ends. This CDR3 is 16 amino acids long. The germline CDR1 and CDR2 sequences are SGHTS and YDEGEE. The CDR3 spells CASSLGVTSSYNEQFF. For the CDR3, the DNA is TGTGCCAGCAGCTTGGGAGTAACCAGCTCCTACAATGAGCAGTTCTTC.

The gene calls are TRBV7-9 and TRBJ1-4; TRBD1 matches at 8 bases. The germline gives CDR1 SEHNR, CDR2 FQNEAQ (reference sequence). The CDR3 has 13 residues. Trimming cost V 8 bases and J 8 bases; bases outside gene matches: 7. The CDR3 here is CASCRGRGEKLFF. Written as DNA, the CDR3 is TGTGCCAGCTGCAGGGGGCGCGGGGAAAAACTGTTTTTT.

The CDR3 DNA sequence: TGTGCCAGCAGAGTAGCGGGGACCTATGGCTACACCTTC. Its protein product is CASRVAGTYGYTF. V gene TRBV6-1 combines with J gene TRBJ1-2, with TRBD1 as a possible D gene (5 bases). Trimming took 6 bases from V and 4 from J, leaving 12 bases between them. Germline CDR1 is MNHNS and CDR2 is SASEGT. There are 13 residues in the CDR3.

The CDR3: CASSRGGTANTGELFF. The CDR3 DNA reads as TGTGCCAGCAGTAGGGGAGGGACGGCGAACACCGGGGAGCTGTTTTTT. This chain joins TRBV9 and TRBJ2-2; TRBD2 agrees at 7 bases. V lost 5 bases to trimming and J lost 0 bases; unmatched junction nucleotides: 7. CDR1 and CDR2 (germline): SGDLS, YYNGEE. This CDR3 region has 16 residues.